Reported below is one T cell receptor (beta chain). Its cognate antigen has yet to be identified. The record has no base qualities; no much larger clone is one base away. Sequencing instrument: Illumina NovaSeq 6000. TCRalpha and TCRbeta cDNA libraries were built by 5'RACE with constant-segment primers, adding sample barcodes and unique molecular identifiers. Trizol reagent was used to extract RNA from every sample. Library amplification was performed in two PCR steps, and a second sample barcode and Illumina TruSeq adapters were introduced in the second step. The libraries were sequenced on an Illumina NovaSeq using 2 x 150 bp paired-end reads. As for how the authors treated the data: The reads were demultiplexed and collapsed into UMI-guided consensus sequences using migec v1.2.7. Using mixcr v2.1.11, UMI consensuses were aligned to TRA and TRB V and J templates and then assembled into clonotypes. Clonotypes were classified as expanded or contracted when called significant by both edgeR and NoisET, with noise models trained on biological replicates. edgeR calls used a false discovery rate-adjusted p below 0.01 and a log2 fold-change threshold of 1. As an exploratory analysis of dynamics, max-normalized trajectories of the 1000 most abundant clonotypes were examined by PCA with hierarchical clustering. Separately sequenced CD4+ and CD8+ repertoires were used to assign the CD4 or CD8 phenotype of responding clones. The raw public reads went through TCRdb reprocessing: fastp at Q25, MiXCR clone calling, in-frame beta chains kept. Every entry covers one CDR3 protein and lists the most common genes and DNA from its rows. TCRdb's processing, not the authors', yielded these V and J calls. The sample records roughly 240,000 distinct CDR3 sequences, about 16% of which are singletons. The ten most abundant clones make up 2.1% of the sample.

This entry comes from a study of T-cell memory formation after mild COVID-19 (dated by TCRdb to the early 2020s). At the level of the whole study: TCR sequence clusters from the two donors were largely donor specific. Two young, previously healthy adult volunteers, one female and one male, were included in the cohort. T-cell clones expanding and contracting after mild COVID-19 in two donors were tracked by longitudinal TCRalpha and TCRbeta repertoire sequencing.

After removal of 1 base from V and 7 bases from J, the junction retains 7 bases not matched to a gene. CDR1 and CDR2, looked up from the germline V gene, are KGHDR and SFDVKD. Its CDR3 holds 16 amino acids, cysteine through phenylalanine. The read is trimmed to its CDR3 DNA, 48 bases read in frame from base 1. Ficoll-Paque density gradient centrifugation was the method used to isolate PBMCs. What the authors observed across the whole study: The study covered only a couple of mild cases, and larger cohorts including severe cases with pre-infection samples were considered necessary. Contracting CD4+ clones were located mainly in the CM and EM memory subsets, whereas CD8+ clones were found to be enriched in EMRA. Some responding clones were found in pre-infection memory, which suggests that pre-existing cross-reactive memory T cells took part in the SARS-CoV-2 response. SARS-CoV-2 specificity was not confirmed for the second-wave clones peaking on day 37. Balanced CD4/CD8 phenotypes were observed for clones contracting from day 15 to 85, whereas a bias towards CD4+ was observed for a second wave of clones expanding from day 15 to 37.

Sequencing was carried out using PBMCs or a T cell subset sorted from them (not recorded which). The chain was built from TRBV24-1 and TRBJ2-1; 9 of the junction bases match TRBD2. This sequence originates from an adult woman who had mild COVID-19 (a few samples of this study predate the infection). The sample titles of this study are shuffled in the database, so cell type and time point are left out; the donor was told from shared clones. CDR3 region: CATSDFGSGGPNEQFF. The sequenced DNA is TGTGCCACCAGTGATTTTGGGAGCGGGGGGCCAAATGAGCAGTTCTTC.